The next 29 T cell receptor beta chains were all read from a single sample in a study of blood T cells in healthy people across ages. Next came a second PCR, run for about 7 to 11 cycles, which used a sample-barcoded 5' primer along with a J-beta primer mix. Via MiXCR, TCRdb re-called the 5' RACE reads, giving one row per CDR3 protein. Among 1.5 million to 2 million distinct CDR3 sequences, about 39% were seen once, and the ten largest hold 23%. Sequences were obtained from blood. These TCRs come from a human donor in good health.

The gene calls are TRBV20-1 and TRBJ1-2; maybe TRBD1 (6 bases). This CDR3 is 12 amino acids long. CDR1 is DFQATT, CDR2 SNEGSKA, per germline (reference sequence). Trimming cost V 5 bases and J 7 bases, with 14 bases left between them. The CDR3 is CSAESVGGGYTF. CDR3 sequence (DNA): TGCAGTGCTGAATCAGTAGGGGGTGGCTACACCTTC.

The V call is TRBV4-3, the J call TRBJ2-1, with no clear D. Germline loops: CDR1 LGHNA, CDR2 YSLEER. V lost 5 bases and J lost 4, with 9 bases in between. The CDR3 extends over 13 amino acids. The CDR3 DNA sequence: TGCGCCAGCAGCTCCTACACGTACAATGAGCAGTTCTTC. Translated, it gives CASSSYTYNEQFF.

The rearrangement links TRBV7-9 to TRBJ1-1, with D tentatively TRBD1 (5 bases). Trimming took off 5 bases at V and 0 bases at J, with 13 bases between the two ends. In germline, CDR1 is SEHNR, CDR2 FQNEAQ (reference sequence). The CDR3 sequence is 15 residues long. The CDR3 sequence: CASSPDGTVNTEAFF. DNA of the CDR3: TGTGCCAGCAGCCCTGACGGGACGGTGAACACTGAAGCTTTCTTT.

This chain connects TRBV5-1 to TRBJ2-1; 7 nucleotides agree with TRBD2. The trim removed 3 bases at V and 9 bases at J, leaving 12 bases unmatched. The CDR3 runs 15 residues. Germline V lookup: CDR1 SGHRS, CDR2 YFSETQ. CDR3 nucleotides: TGCGCCAGCAGCTCATCAACACACGGCGGGGGTGAGCAGTTCTTC. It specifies CASSSSTHGGGEQFF.

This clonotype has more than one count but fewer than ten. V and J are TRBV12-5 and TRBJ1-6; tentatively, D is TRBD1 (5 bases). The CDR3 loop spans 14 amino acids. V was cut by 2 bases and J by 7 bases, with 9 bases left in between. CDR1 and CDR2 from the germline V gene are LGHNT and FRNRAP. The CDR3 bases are TGTGCTAGTGGTTTGATGGGGGGAAATTCACCCCTCCACTTT. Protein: CASGLMGGNSPLHF.

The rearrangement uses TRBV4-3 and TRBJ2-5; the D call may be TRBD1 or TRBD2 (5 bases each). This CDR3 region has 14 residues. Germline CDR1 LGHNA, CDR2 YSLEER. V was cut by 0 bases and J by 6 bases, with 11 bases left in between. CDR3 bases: TGCGCCAGCAGCCAAGATCTGGGGGTGAAGACCCAGTACTTC. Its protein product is CASSQDLGVKTQYF.

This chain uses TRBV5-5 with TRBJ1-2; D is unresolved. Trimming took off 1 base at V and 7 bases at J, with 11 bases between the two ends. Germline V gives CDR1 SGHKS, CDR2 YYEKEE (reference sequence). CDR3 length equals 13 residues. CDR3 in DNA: TGTGCCAGCAGCTTGTTACAGAACAGTGGCTACACCTTC. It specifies CASSLLQNSGYTF.

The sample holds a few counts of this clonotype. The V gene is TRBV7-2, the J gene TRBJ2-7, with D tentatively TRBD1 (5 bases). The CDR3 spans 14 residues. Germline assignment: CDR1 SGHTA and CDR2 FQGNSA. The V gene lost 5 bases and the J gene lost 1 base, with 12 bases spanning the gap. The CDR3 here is CASSGRVESYEQYF. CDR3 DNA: TGTGCCAGCAGCGGCAGGGTCGAATCCTACGAGCAGTACTTC.

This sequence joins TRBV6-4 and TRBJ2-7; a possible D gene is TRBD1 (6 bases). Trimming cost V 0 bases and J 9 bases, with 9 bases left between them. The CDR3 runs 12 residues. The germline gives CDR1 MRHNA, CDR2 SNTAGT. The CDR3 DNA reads TGTGCCAGCAGTGACTCGACAGGACGGCAGTACTTC. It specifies CASSDSTGRQYF.

CDR3 nucleotides: TGCGCCAGCAGCCAAGACGAGCGGGGATTCACAGATACGCAGTATTTT. Translated, it gives CASSQDERGFTDTQYF. The rearrangement joins TRBV4-3 to TRBJ2-3, with 7 bases identical to TRBD2. Germline values: CDR1 LGHNA, CDR2 YSLEER. J lost 2 bases, V lost 0 bases, and 5 bases had no gene match. This CDR3 comprises 16 residues.

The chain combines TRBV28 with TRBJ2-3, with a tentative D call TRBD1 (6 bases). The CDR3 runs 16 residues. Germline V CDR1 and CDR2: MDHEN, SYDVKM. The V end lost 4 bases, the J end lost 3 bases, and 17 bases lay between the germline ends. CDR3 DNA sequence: TGTGCCAGCAGTTCTAATCGATTGGACAGAACAGATACGCAGTATTTT. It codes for CASSSNRLDRTDTQYF.

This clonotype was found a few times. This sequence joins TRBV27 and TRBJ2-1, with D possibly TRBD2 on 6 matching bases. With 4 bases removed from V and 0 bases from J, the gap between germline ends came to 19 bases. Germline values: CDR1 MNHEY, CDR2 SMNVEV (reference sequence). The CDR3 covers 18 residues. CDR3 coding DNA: TGTGCCAGCAGTTCCTCTAGACGAGACGGGAGCTCCTACAATGAGCAGTTCTTC. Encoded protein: CASSSSRRDGSSYNEQFF.

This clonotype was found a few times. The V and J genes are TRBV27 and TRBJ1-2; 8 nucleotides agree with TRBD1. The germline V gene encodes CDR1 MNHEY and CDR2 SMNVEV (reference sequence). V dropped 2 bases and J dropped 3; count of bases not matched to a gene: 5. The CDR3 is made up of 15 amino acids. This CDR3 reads CASSLAAGGDYGYTF. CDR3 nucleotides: TGTGCCAGCAGTTTAGCGGCAGGGGGCGACTATGGCTACACCTTC.

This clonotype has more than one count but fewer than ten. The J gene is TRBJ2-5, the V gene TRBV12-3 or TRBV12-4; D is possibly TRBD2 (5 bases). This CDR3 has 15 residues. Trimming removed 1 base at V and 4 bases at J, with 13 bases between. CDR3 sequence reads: CASSLGSIGGETQYF. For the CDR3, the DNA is TGTGCCAGCAGTTTAGGTAGTATCGGAGGAGAGACCCAGTACTTC.

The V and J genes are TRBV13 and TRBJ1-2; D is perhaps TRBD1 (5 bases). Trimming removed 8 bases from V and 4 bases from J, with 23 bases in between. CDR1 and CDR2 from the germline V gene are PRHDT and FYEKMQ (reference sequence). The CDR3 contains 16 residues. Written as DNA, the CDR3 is TGTGCCAGCCTATCGGCGGGGCGGGAGCGTATCTATGGCTACACCTTC. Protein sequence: CASLSAGRERIYGYTF.

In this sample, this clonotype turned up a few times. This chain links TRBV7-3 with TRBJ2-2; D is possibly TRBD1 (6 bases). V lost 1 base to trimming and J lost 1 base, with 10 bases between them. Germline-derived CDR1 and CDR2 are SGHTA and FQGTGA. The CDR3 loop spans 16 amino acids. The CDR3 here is CASSLNPGQNTGELFF. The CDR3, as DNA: TGTGCCAGCAGCTTAAATCCGGGACAGAACACCGGGGAGCTGTTTTTT.

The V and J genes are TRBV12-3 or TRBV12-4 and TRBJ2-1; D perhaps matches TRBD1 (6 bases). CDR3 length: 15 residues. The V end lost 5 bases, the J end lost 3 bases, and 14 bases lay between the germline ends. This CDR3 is CASSGGQKNYNEQFF. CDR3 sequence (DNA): TGTGCCAGCAGTGGGGGACAAAAAAACTACAATGAGCAGTTCTTC.

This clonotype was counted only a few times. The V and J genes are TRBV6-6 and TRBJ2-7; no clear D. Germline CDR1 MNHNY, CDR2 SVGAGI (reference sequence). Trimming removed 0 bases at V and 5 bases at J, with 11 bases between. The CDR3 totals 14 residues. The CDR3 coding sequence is TGTGCCAGCAGTTACTCGCCCCAGGCGGACGAGCAGTACTTC. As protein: CASSYSPQADEQYF.

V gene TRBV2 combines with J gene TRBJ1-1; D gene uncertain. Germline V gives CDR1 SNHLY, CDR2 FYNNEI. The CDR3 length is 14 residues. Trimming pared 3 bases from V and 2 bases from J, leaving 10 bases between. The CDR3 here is CASSDEGLNTEAFF. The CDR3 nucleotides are TGTGCCAGCAGTGACGAGGGCCTAAACACTGAAGCTTTCTTT.

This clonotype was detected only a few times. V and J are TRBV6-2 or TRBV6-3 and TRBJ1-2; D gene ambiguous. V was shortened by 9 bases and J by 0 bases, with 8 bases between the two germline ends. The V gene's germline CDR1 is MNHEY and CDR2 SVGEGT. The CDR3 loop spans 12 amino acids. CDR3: CASLGTNYGYTF. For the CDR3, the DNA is TGTGCCAGTCTCGGGACTAACTATGGCTACACCTTC.

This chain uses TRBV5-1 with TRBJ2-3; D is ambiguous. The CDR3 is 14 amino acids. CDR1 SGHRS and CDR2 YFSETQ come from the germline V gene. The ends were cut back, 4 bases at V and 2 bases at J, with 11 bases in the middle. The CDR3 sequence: CASSPTQPTDTQYF. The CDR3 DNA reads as TGCGCCAGCAGCCCAACCCAGCCCACAGATACGCAGTATTTT.

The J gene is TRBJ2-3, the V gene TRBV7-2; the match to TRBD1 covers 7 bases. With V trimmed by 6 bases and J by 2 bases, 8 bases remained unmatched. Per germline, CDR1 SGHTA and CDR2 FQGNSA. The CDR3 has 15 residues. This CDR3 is CASRITGQITDTQYF. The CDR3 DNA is TGTGCCAGCAGGATTACGGGACAGATCACAGATACGCAGTATTTT. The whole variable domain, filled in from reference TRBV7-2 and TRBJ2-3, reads GAGVSQSPSNKVTEKGKDVELRCDPISGHTALYWYRQSLGQGLEFLIYFQGNSAPDKSGLPSDRFSAERTGGSVSTLTIQRTQQEDSAVYLCASRITGQITDTQYFGPGTRLTVL.

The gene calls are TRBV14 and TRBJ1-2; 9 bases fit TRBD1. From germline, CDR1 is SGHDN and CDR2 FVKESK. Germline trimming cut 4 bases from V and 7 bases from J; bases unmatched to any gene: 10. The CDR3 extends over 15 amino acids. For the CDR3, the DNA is TGTGCCAGCAGCCTTGCCGGGACAGGGCCCGCTGGCTACACCTTC. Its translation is CASSLAGTGPAGYTF.

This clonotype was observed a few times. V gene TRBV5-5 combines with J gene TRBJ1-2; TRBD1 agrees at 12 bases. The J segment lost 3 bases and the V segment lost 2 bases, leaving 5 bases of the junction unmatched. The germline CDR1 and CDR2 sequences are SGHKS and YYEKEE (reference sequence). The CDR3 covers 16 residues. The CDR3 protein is CASSFAGTGGYYGYTF. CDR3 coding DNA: TGTGCCAGCAGCTTTGCCGGGACAGGGGGCTACTATGGCTACACCTTC.

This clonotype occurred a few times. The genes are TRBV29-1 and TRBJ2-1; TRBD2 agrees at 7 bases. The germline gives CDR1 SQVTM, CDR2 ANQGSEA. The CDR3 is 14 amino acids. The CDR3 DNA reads TGCGCTAGTCCGCGGGGGTTCACCTACAATGAGCAGTTCTTC. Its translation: CASPRGFTYNEQFF.

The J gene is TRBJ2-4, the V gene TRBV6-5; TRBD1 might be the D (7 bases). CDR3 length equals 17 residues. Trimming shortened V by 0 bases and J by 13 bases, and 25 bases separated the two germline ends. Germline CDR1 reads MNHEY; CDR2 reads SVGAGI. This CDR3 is CASSYSRRGLTSEEQYF. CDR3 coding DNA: TGTGCCAGCAGTTACTCCCGGAGGGGGCTCACCTCGGAGGAGCAGTACTTC.

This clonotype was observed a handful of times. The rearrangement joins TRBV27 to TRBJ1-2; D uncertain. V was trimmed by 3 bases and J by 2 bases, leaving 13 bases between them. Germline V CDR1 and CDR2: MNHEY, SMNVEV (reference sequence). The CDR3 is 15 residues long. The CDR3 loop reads CASSFSGDRNYGYTF. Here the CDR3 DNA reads TGTGCCAGCAGTTTTTCCGGAGACCGAAACTATGGCTACACCTTC.

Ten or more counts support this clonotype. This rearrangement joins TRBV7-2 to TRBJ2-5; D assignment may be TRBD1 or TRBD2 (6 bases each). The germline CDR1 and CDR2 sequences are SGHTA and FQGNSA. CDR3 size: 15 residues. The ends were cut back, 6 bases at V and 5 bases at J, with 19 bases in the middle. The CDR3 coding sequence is TGTGCCAGCAGTCCGGGGGCAGGGGTATTTGAGACCCAGTACTTC. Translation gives CASSPGAGVFETQYF.

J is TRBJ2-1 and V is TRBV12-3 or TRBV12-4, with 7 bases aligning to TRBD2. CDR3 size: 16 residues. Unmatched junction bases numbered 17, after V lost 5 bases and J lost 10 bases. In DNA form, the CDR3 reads TGTGCCAGCAGTCCCAGGACCGGTCCGGGGGGAGGGGAGCAGTTCTTC. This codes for CASSPRTGPGGGEQFF.